What follows are 21 T cell receptor beta chains derived from one specimen sequenced in a study of Ad26.COV2.S vaccination and SARS-CoV-2 variants. Regarding treatment: some 20 received Ad26.COV2.S at low or high dose, single or two shots; about 5 received placebo; per-sample allocation not given. Collection of the samples took place on day 63 after the first injection of vaccine or placebo. TCRdb's table, derived via immunoSEQ multiplex PCR, lists solely in-frame clones and lacks some. The sample comprises 500,000 or so clones, around nine tenths of which are singletons, and more than 10% rests with the top ten. Source: peripheral blood, taken in a trial of Ad26.COV2.S vaccine versus placebo. The receptor source for this set is a person aged 18-60 years who received the Ad26.COV2.S COVID-19 vaccine or a placebo.

The chain combines TRBV5-4 with TRBJ2-7; D perhaps matches TRBD2 (5 bases). Per the germline V gene, CDR1 is SGHNT and CDR2 is YYREEE (reference sequence). The CDR3 runs 13 residues. V lost 2 bases to trimming and J lost 7 bases, with 13 bases between them. The CDR3 nucleotides read TGTGCCAGCAGCTTCAGGACTGCTGGGGAGCAGTACTTC. Its translation: CASSFRTAGEQYF. Full variable domain (missing parts from reference TRBV5-4 and TRBJ2-7): ETGVTQSPTHLIKTRGQQVTLRCSSQSGHNTVSWYQQALGQGPQFIFQYYREEENGRGNFPPRFSGLQFPNYSSELNVNALELDDSALYLCASSFRTAGEQYFGPGTRLTVT.

The chain has TRBV7-2 and TRBJ2-1; weak D call: TRBD2 (5 bases). V dropped 1 base and J dropped 8 bases, with 9 bases sitting between them. Looked up from germline, CDR1 is SGHTA and CDR2 is FQGNSA. CDR3 length: 13 amino acids. CDR3 sequence reads: CASSLVPGYEQFF. The CDR3, as DNA: TGTGCCAGCAGCTTAGTGCCGGGGTATGAGCAGTTCTTC.

V usage is TRBV28 and J usage is TRBJ1-2; D gene uncertain. CDR3 length: 14 amino acids. Germline V gives CDR1 MDHEN, CDR2 SYDVKM. V was pared by 7 bases and J by 0 bases, with 12 bases between. The CDR3 loop reads CASTLAPANYGYTF. The CDR3 nucleotides are TGTGCCAGCACGTTGGCCCCTGCTAACTATGGCTACACCTTC.

The chain has TRBV3-1 (or the pseudogene TRBV3-2) and TRBJ2-1; 10 bases map to TRBD2. The germline CDR1 and CDR2 sequences are LGHDT and YNNKEL (reference sequence). The CDR3 has 12 residues. V shed 4 bases and J 14 bases; nucleotides not matched to a gene: 5. The CDR3 bases are TGTGCCAGCAGCCCGCGAGCGGGAGGGGAGTTCTTC. Translated, it gives CASSPRAGGEFF.

V is TRBV7-2 and J is TRBJ2-1; no firm D call. CDR1 SGHTA and CDR2 FQGNSA come from the germline V gene. V was trimmed by 5 bases and J by 8 bases, leaving 7 bases between them. The CDR3 is made up of 11 amino acids. CDR3 loop: CASSPLDEQFF. CDR3 in DNA: TGTGCCAGCAGCCCACTGGATGAGCAGTTCTTC.

The V and J genes are TRBV2 and TRBJ2-6; no firm D call. Between the trimmed V and J ends, which lost 7 bases and 0 bases, there was a span of 13 bases. The CDR3 length is 16 residues. The germline gives CDR1 SNHLY, CDR2 FYNNEI. The CDR3 reads CASKSLYDSGANVLTF. Written as DNA, the CDR3 is TGTGCCAGCAAAAGCCTCTATGACTCTGGGGCCAACGTCCTGACTTTC.

The chain uses TRBV5-6 and TRBJ2-1, with D unclear. Deletions cut 1 base from V and 7 bases from J, with 9 bases between. This CDR3 spans 13 amino acids. Germline assignment: CDR1 SGHDT and CDR2 YYEEEE. The CDR3 loop reads CASSLLAANEQFF. CDR3 nucleotide sequence: TGTGCCAGCAGCTTGCTGGCAGCTAATGAGCAGTTCTTC.

This chain connects TRBV2 to TRBJ2-3, with 10 bases that match TRBD2. CDR3 length: 15 amino acids. After removal of 8 bases from V and 0 bases from J, the junction contained 5 bases not matched to a gene. Germline CDR1 SNHLY, CDR2 FYNNEI. CDR3 bases: TGTGCCAGCCAGAAGACTAGCGGGAGCACAGATACGCAGTATTTT. This codes for CASQKTSGSTDTQYF.

This chain connects TRBV2 to TRBJ1-5; no clear D gene. Trimming removed 4 bases at V and 0 bases at J, with 10 bases between. Germline CDR1 SNHLY, CDR2 FYNNEI. CDR3 length: 15 residues. CDR3 in DNA: TGTGCCAGCAGTGGGGTGAAGGATAGCAATCAGCCCCAGCATTTT. As protein: CASSGVKDSNQPQHF.

V is TRBV4-3 and J is TRBJ2-1, with a possible D match to TRBD1 (5 bases). Germline V lookup: CDR1 LGHNA, CDR2 YSLEER. Trimming shortened V by 1 base and J by 2 bases, and 9 bases separated the two germline ends. The CDR3 totals 15 residues. The CDR3 DNA sequence: TGCGCCAGCAGCCAAGGGGGCGCTACCTACAATGAGCAGTTCTTC. Translation gives CASSQGGATYNEQFF.

This clone was counted only a few times. The chain couples TRBV5-4 to TRBJ2-7; either TRBD1 or TRBD2 may supply D (5 bases each). The CDR3 consists of 14 residues. Trimming took 2 bases from V and 0 from J, leaving 9 bases between them. The V gene's germline CDR1 is SGHNT and CDR2 YYREEE (reference sequence). The CDR3 nucleotides read TGTGCCAGCAGCTTCGGGACCAACTCCTACGAGCAGTACTTC. It specifies CASSFGTNSYEQYF.

This clone has only one observation. The gene calls are TRBV28 and TRBJ1-5; a weak D match, TRBD1 (5 bases). The CDR3 contains 15 residues. V lost 6 bases and J lost 6, with 18 bases in between. Per germline, CDR1 MDHEN and CDR2 SYDVKM. CDR3: CASSKPGGLGQPQHF. In nucleotides, the CDR3 is TGTGCCAGCAGCAAGCCCGGGGGTCTCGGTCAGCCCCAGCATTTT.

This clone is a singleton in its sample. This chain links TRBV28 with TRBJ2-1, with 7 bases fitting TRBD2. V shed 6 bases and J 2 bases; nucleotides not matched to a gene: 7. In germline, CDR1 is MDHEN, CDR2 SYDVKM. The CDR3 length is 15 residues. In nucleotides, the CDR3 is TGTGCCAGCAGCCCAGCGGGACGGACCTACAATGAGCAGTTCTTC. This gives the protein CASSPAGRTYNEQFF.

This sequence joins TRBV5-1 and TRBJ1-6; D gene uncertain. The CDR3 loop spans 14 amino acids. CDR1 and CDR2 (germline): SGHRS, YFSETQ. V dropped 0 bases and J dropped 5 bases, with 6 bases sitting between them. The CDR3 protein is CASSLGADNSPLHF. The CDR3 DNA reads TGCGCCAGCAGCTTGGGGGCGGATAATTCACCCCTCCACTTT.

The rearrangement links TRBV15 to TRBJ1-2, with a weak D call TRBD1 (5 bases). This CDR3 comprises 13 residues. V shed 3 bases and J shed 12 bases, with 17 bases lying between them. CDR1 and CDR2 (germline): LNHNV, YYDKDF (reference sequence). CDR3 protein: CATSRAGTVKDTF. CDR3 in DNA: TGTGCCACCAGCAGGGCGGGGACGGTGAAGGACACCTTC.

The chain recombines TRBV6-2 or TRBV6-3 with TRBJ1-2; D is unclear. The CDR3 has 13 residues. V dropped 5 bases and J dropped 8 bases, with 15 bases sitting between them. CDR1 is MNHEY and CDR2 is SVGEGT in the germline V gene. CDR3 amino acids: CASSQSPDGGYTF. CDR3 nucleotides: TGTGCCAGCAGTCAGAGTCCTGATGGGGGCTACACCTTC.

This clone showed up just once. The V gene is TRBV19, the J gene TRBJ1-3; D perhaps matches TRBD1 (5 bases). The CDR3 contains 16 residues. Per germline, CDR1 LNHDA and CDR2 SQIVND (reference sequence). With 6 bases removed from V and 0 bases from J, the gap between germline ends came to 15 bases. The CDR3 DNA is TGTGCCAGTAGGGACACGTTCGGTAGCTCTGGAAACACCATATATTTT. This encodes CASRDTFGSSGNTIYF.

The rearrangement links TRBV29-1 to TRBJ2-5; tentative D call: TRBD1 (5 bases). The CDR3 loop spans 12 amino acids. Germline CDR1 is SQVTM and CDR2 is ANQGSEA. V dropped 4 bases and J dropped 5 bases, with 11 bases sitting between them. The CDR3 DNA reads TGCAGCGTTGGTCTGGGGCGGGAGACCCAGTACTTC. This encodes CSVGLGRETQYF.

For the CDR3, the DNA is TGTGCCAGCAGCTTAGGGACAGGGGGAAACTACGAGCAGTACTTC. Translating gives CASSLGTGGNYEQYF. This sequence joins TRBV5-4 and TRBJ2-7, with 11 bases that match TRBD1. The V and J ends lost 2 bases and 3 bases, in that order; junction bases with no gene match: 4. This CDR3 has 15 residues. The germline V gene has CDR1 SGHNT and CDR2 YYREEE (reference sequence).

The chain uses TRBV29-1 and TRBJ2-7; 9 bases map to TRBD2. CDR3 length: 13 amino acids. Germline V gene lookup returns CDR1 SQVTM and CDR2 ANQGSEA. V shed 6 bases and J 5 bases; nucleotides not matched to a gene: 8. DNA of the CDR3: TGCAGCGTGATGGGACTAGCTCTCGACGAGCAGTACTTC. This translates into CSVMGLALDEQYF.

The chain uses TRBV25-1 and TRBJ2-7, with 14 nucleotides matching TRBD2. The germline V gene has CDR1 MGHDK and CDR2 SYGVNS. This CDR3 comprises 15 residues. Germline trimming cut 2 bases from V and 3 bases from J; bases unmatched to any gene: 0. The CDR3 DNA reads as TGTGCCAGCAGTGAAGGGACTAGCGGGAGCTACGAGCAGTACTTC. Its protein product is CASSEGTSGSYEQYF.